The present entry profiles one T cell receptor (beta chain) with its context. Its target is unknown. This record belongs to a study of radiotherapy plus CTLA-4 blockade in lung cancer. Broader study findings: Among blood TCR repertoires after radiotherapy plus ipilimumab, tumor-derived clones expanded.

TCRdb's copy holds only in-frame clones and misses some; the assay was immunoSEQ multiplex PCR. The sample lists around 72,000 clones; 78% were seen once. The CDR3 covers 14 residues. V was clipped by 8 bases and J by 7 bases; unmatched bases: 10. Per germline, CDR1 SNHLY and CDR2 FYNNEI. The sequence came from a human donor with non-small cell lung cancer who had a complete response to radiotherapy plus ipilimumab. The specimen was peripheral blood, collected from a patient treated with radiotherapy plus ipilimumab. The V and J genes are TRBV2 and TRBJ2-3; 9 bases are a match to TRBD2. The CDR3 coding sequence is TGTGCCAGCGAAGAGGATAGCGGGAGAAATACGCAGTATTTT. Protein product: CASEEDSGRNTQYF.